This T cell receptor beta chain was sequenced during a study of OX40 agonist ivuxolimab in advanced cancers. Using immunoSEQ multiplex PCR, the repertoire was profiled, and TCRdb retains in-frame clones only, with some absent. The sample lists some 68,000 clones, about 87% seen once, with around 4% in the top ten. The receptor comes from an adult with an advanced solid tumor such as melanoma, head and neck, liver or kidney cancer. Specimen: CD4+ or CD8+ T cells sorted from blood, collected in a trial of the OX40 agonist ivuxolimab.

The CDR3 protein is CASTISVLQGADGYTF. Here the CDR3 DNA reads TGTGCCAGCACCATATCAGTTTTACAGGGAGCGGATGGCTACACCTTC. The genes are TRBV5-6 and TRBJ1-2, with D possibly matching TRBD1 (6 bases). Germline values: CDR1 SGHDT, CDR2 YYEEEE. The CDR3 has 16 residues. Trimming stripped 6 bases from V and 6 bases from J, with 24 bases between. Complete variable domain (other parts from reference TRBV5-6 and TRBJ1-2): DAGVTQSPTHLIKTRGQQVTLRCSPKSGHDTVSWYQQALGQGPQFIFQYYEEEERQRGNFPDRFSGHQFPNYSSELNVNALLLGDSALYLCASTISVLQGADGYTFGSGTRLTVV.